These 13 T cell receptor beta chains were sequenced from one sample in a study of beta chain features in type 1 diabetes. General study points: A moderate, significant TCRB CDR3 shortening appeared in type 1 diabetes across four CD4+ subsets.

Sequencing targeted expressed TCRB transcripts, as all isolated RNA had been reverse transcribed. The protocol was immunoSEQ multiplex PCR, while the TCRdb copy is restricted to in-frame clones and leaves out a portion. The sample carries more than 300,000 clones, around 10% recorded once. No antigen is known for these receptors. The sequenced sample consisted of central memory CD4+ T cells from blood. The receptors come from a young man with type 1 diabetes.

This clone has only a few counts. The same CDR3 can be traced to other DNA sequences in this sample. The J gene is TRBJ1-2, the V gene TRBV5-1; 7 bases line up with TRBD1. The CDR3 covers 14 residues. Germline V lookup: CDR1 SGHRS, CDR2 YFSETQ. The trim removed 0 bases at V and 4 bases at J, leaving 3 bases unmatched. The CDR3, as DNA: TGCGCCAGCAGCTTGGGACAGGGCTCCTATGGCTACACCTTC. Protein: CASSLGQGSYGYTF.

This clone was counted only a few times. The chain recombines TRBV19 with TRBJ1-5; D is possibly TRBD1 (5 bases). The CDR3 totals 15 residues. Between the trimmed V and J ends, which lost 4 bases and 3 bases, there was a span of 13 bases. Germline V gives CDR1 LNHDA, CDR2 SQIVND (reference sequence). The CDR3 coding sequence is TGTGCCAGTAGTACCCGCCGACAGCCCAATCAGCCCCAGCATTTT. Protein: CASSTRRQPNQPQHF.

This sequence joins TRBV29-1 and TRBJ2-5; D is unclear. The germline V gene encodes CDR1 SQVTM and CDR2 ANQGSEA. The CDR3 is 13 residues long. V gave up 0 bases and J gave up 3 bases, with 8 bases separating them. The DNA of the CDR3 is TGCAGCGTTGAAGATCTTGGGGAAGAGACCCAGTACTTC. This sequence encodes CSVEDLGEETQYF.

This chain links TRBV4-3 with TRBJ2-7, with D hard to call. With 6 bases removed from V and 4 bases from J, the gap between germline ends came to 7 bases. The CDR3 sequence is 11 residues long. Germline loops: CDR1 LGHNA, CDR2 YSLEER. In DNA, the CDR3 is TGCGCCAGCAGATCGGAATACGAGCAGTACTTC. Amino acids: CASRSEYEQYF.

This clone was seen only a few times. J is TRBJ1-5 and V is TRBV27; no firm D call. The CDR3 is 14 amino acids. Between the trimmed V and J ends, which lost 4 bases and 2 bases, there was a span of 9 bases. Germline-derived CDR1 and CDR2 are MNHEY and SMNVEV (reference sequence). CDR3 sequence reads: CASSSYSGNQPQHF. The CDR3 nucleotides read TGTGCCAGCAGTTCCTACTCGGGCAATCAGCCCCAGCATTTT.

V and J are TRBV29-1 and TRBJ1-5; weak D call: TRBD1 (5 bases). The V end lost 7 bases, the J end lost 0 bases, and 7 bases lay between the germline ends. Germline values: CDR1 SQVTM, CDR2 ANQGSEA. This CDR3 region has 12 residues. DNA for the CDR3: TGCAGCGCAGGGTATAGCAATCAGCCCCAGCATTTT. It codes for CSAGYSNQPQHF. Based on the CDR3 plus reference TRBV29-1 and TRBJ1-5, the full variable domain is SAVISQKPSRDICQRGTSLTIQCQVDSQVTMMFWYRQQPGQSLTLIATANQGSEATYESGFVIDKFPISRPNLTFSTLTVSNMSPEDSSIYLCSAGYSNQPQHFGDGTRLSIL.

The rearrangement joins TRBV25-1 to TRBJ1-1, with D tentatively TRBD1 (6 bases). CDR1 and CDR2 (germline): MGHDK, SYGVNS. V was clipped by 2 bases and J by 1 base, with 17 bases between them. The CDR3 consists of 17 residues. The CDR3 loop reads CASSEGSGGTGNTEAFF. For the CDR3, the DNA is TGTGCCAGCAGTGAAGGCAGTGGGGGCACAGGGAACACTGAAGCTTTCTTT.

Only a few counts were recorded for this clone. This chain uses TRBV7-8 with TRBJ2-5; D ambiguous. V was shortened by 7 bases and J by 3 bases, with 6 bases between the two germline ends. The CDR3 runs to 11 residues. Germline CDR1 reads SGHVS; CDR2 reads FQNEAQ. In DNA, the CDR3 is TGTGCCAGCACCCTGGAAGAGACCCAGTACTTC. Its translation is CASTLEETQYF.

The V call is TRBV6-5, the J call TRBJ2-7; 11 bases match TRBD2. Germline-derived CDR1 and CDR2 are MNHEY and SVGAGI. This CDR3 comprises 16 residues. V trimming: 0 bases; J trimming: 6 bases; junction bases outside the gene matches: 7. The CDR3 nucleotides read TGTGCCAGCAGTTACTCGGTTACTAGCGGGAGCCTCGAGCAGTACTTC. This gives the protein CASSYSVTSGSLEQYF.

This chain connects TRBV11-2 to TRBJ2-3, with D perhaps given as TRBD1 or TRBD2 (6 bases each). Between the trimmed V and J ends, which lost 0 bases and 6 bases, there was a span of 13 bases. The germline CDR1 and CDR2 sequences are SGHAT and FQNNGV. The CDR3 runs 15 residues. The CDR3 coding sequence is TGTGCCAGCAGCTTAGACGGGGGCAGAGGGGATACGCAGTATTTT. Translation gives CASSLDGGRGDTQYF.

J is TRBJ2-6 and V is TRBV5-1; D is perhaps TRBD2 (5 bases). The V gene lost 2 bases and the J gene lost 0 bases, with 9 bases spanning the gap. CDR1 SGHRS and CDR2 YFSETQ come from the germline V gene. CDR3 length: 16 residues. The CDR3 region is CASSFSEGSGANVLTF. CDR3 bases: TGCGCCAGCAGCTTTTCTGAGGGCTCTGGGGCCAACGTCCTGACTTTC.

CDR3 in DNA: TGTGCCAGCAGTTACCTGCCGGGACAGGGCTACGAGCAGTACTTC. This translates into CASSYLPGQGYEQYF. The chain couples TRBV6-5 to TRBJ2-7; TRBD1 aligns across 9 bases. Germline V gives CDR1 MNHEY, CDR2 SVGAGI. Losses at the gene ends were 2 bases for V and 3 bases for J; bases not matched to a gene: 5. The CDR3 sequence is 15 residues long.

The J gene is TRBJ2-5, the V gene TRBV4-2; 9 bases line up with TRBD2. J was trimmed by 7 bases and V by 0 bases; bases with no gene match: 12. The CDR3 loop spans 17 amino acids. Germline loops: CDR1 LGHNA, CDR2 YNFKEQ. The CDR3, as DNA: TGTGCCAGCAGCCAAGAGGTAGGGTCTAGCGGGGCCAGGACCCAGTACTTC. Its protein product is CASSQEVGSSGARTQYF.